Below are 10 T cell receptor beta chains sequenced from a single sample in a study of blood T cell repertoires in COVID-19. Sequencing was performed with immunoSEQ multiplex PCR; in TCRdb, only in-frame clones are kept and a portion is missing. The data show around 300,000 clones, 75% to 90% seen once. The sequenced sample was peripheral blood. Receptors were obtained from a woman in her 70s with acute or convalescent COVID-19.

The chain uses TRBV9 and TRBJ2-7, with 9 bases matching TRBD1. From germline, CDR1 is SGDLS and CDR2 YYNGEE. V lost 3 bases and J lost 3; bases outside the gene matches: 10. This CDR3 region has 16 residues. The CDR3 loop is CASSARSGTGSYEQYF. Written as DNA, the CDR3 is TGTGCCAGCAGCGCCCGGAGCGGGACAGGGAGCTACGAGCAGTACTTC. Full variable domain (rest looked up from reference TRBV9 and TRBJ2-7): DSGVTQTPKHLITATGQRVTLRCSPRSGDLSVYWYQQSLDQGLQFLIQYYNGEERAKGNILERFSAQQFPDLHSELNLSSLELGDSALYFCASSARSGTGSYEQYFGPGTRLTVT.

This sequence joins TRBV28 and TRBJ1-2; D may be TRBD1 (5 bases). Germline V gene sequence: CDR1 MDHEN, CDR2 SYDVKM. V shed 6 bases and J shed 8 bases, with 16 bases lying between them. CDR3 length: 13 amino acids. In DNA, the CDR3 is TGTGCCAGCAGGGGGCCCCCCGTTGGCGGCTACACCTTC. It is translated as CASRGPPVGGYTF.

This rearrangement joins TRBV27 to TRBJ2-1; TRBD2 matches at 9 bases. V gave up 6 bases and J gave up 4 bases; unmatched junction bases: 10. Germline-derived CDR1 and CDR2 are MNHEY and SMNVEV (reference sequence). This CDR3 spans 16 amino acids. The DNA of the CDR3 is TGTGCCAGCAGCCCGACCCACAGCGGGGGGTACAATGAGCAGTTCTTC. This gives the protein CASSPTHSGGYNEQFF.

V usage is TRBV7-8 and J usage is TRBJ2-3; D may be TRBD1 (5 bases). The CDR3 length is 16 residues. The V and J ends lost 0 bases and 2 bases respectively, with 12 bases between them. Germline CDR1 and CDR2: SGHVS and FQNEAQ. CDR3 coding DNA: TGTGCCAGCAGCTTAGCGGTGGGGCTATCCACAGATACGCAGTATTTT. Translation gives CASSLAVGLSTDTQYF.

The chain links TRBV7-9 to TRBJ1-2; maybe TRBD1 (5 bases). V lost 11 bases, J lost 4 bases, and 11 bases lay in between. The CDR3 has 11 amino acids. Germline CDR1 is SEHNR and CDR2 is FQNEAQ (reference sequence). The CDR3 loop is CAAREAYGYTF. Here the CDR3 DNA reads TGTGCCGCCAGGGAGGCCTATGGCTACACCTTC.

The chain joins TRBV11-2 to TRBJ2-7; maybe TRBD1 (6 bases). V was clipped by 5 bases and J by 2 bases, with 13 bases between them. Germline V CDR1 and CDR2: SGHAT, FQNNGV. There are 14 residues in the CDR3. DNA of the CDR3: TGTGCCAGCAGCCCACTCAGGGGTGCCTACGAGCAGTACTTC. Amino acids: CASSPLRGAYEQYF.

The chain joins TRBV4-1 to TRBJ2-5; TRBD2 matches 10 bases. The CDR3 is 17 amino acids. V dropped 3 bases and J dropped 4; count of bases not matched to a gene: 11. The germline V gene encodes CDR1 MGHRA and CDR2 YSYEKL. This CDR3 reads CASSQTPSGGGGETQYF. Written as DNA, the CDR3 is TGCGCCAGCAGCCAGACCCCTAGCGGGGGAGGGGGAGAGACCCAGTACTTC.

The chain is built from TRBV2 and TRBJ2-5; TRBD2 agrees at 14 bases. The CDR3 is 16 amino acids. Trimming cost V 4 bases and J 5 bases; bases outside gene matches: 6. The V gene's germline CDR1 is SNHLY and CDR2 FYNNEI. The CDR3 protein is CASSGRLAGGWETQYF. The CDR3 nucleotides are TGTGCCAGCAGTGGACGACTAGCGGGGGGGTGGGAGACCCAGTACTTC.

This clone appeared many times. The chain has TRBV7-2 and TRBJ2-7; TRBD2 aligns across 7 bases. CDR3 length: 15 amino acids. CDR1 and CDR2 (germline): SGHTA, FQGNSA. V shed 3 bases, J shed 0 bases, and the junction held 5 bases outside the gene matches. This CDR3 reads CASSLTSQTSYEQYF. DNA for the CDR3: TGTGCCAGCAGCTTGACTAGCCAGACCTCCTACGAGCAGTACTTC.

The genes are TRBV5-5 and TRBJ1-2, with 7 bases aligning to TRBD1. Trimming took 0 bases from V and 8 from J; bases not matched to a gene: 7. The CDR3 loop spans 14 amino acids. Germline lookup yields CDR1 SGHKS and CDR2 YYEKEE (reference sequence). CDR3 amino acids: CASSLGEGAGGYTF. The CDR3, as DNA: TGTGCCAGCAGCTTGGGCGAGGGGGCAGGCGGCTACACCTTC.